This TCR beta chain comes out of a study of blood T cell repertoires in COVID-19. As for the study in general: Specimens from acute and convalescent COVID-19 originated in the United States, Italy and Spain. PBMCs, B-cell-depleted T cells, or T cells were the source of the cDNA or gDNA that made up the material.

Original handling: Researchers report that nucleated cell counts were estimated from reference gene primer amplification. Method: immunoSEQ multiplex PCR; TCRdb's copy keeps in-frame clones and lacks some. From that table come the V and J calls and clone size; the DNA was used to work out D and trimming. The sample includes around 400,000 clones, approximately 88% seen only once; the top ten take around 1.2%. Germline assignment: CDR1 ENHRY and CDR2 SYGVKD. Deletions cut 7 bases from V and 0 bases from J, with 10 bases between. The CDR3 extends over 14 amino acids. This chain connects TRBV10-3 to TRBJ1-3, with D hard to call. The receptor was derived from a man aged 35 to 55 with acute or convalescent COVID-19. Sequencing input: peripheral blood. CDR3 sequence: CAITSSPSGNTIYF. In DNA form, the CDR3 reads TGTGCCATCACTTCGTCCCCCTCTGGAAACACCATATATTTT.